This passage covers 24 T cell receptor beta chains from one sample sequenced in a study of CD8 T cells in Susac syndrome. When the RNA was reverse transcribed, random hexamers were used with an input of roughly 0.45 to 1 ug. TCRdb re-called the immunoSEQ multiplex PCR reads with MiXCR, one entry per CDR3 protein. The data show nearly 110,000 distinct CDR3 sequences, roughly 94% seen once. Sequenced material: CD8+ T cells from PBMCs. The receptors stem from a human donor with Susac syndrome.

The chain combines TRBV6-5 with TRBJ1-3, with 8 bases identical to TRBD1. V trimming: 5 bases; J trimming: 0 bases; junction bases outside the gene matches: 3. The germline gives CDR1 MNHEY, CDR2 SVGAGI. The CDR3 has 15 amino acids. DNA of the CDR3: TGTGCCAGCAGTCGGGACAGGACCTCTGGAAACACCATATATTTT. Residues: CASSRDRTSGNTIYF.

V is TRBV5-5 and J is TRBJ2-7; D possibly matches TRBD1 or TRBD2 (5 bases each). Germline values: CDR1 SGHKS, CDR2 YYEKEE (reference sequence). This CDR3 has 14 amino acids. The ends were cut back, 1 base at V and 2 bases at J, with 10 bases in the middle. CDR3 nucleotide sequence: TGTGCCAGCAGCTTGTGGGGGTGGACCTACGAGCAGTACTTC. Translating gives CASSLWGWTYEQYF.

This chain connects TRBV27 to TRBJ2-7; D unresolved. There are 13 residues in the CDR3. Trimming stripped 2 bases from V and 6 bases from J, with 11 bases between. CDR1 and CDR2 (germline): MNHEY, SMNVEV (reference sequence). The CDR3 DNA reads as TGTGCCAGCAGTTTAGGTGGGCCCTCCGAGCAGTACTTC. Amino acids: CASSLGGPSEQYF.

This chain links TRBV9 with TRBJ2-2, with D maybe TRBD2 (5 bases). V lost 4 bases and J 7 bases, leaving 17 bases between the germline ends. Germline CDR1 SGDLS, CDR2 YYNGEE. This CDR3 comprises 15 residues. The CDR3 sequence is CASSLGGLPGGELFF. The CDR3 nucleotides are TGTGCCAGCAGCTTAGGAGGACTCCCGGGCGGGGAGCTGTTTTTT. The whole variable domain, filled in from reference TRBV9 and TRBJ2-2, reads DSGVTQTPKHLITATGQRVTLRCSPRSGDLSVYWYQQSLDQGLQFLIQYYNGEERAKGNILERFSAQQFPDLHSELNLSSLELGDSALYFCASSLGGLPGGELFFGEGSRLTVL.

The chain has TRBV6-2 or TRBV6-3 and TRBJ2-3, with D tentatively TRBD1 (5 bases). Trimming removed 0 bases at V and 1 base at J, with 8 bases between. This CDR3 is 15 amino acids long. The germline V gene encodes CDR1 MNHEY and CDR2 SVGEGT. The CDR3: CASSYSRQRTDTQYF. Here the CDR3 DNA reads TGTGCCAGCAGTTACTCGAGACAGCGCACAGATACGCAGTATTTT.

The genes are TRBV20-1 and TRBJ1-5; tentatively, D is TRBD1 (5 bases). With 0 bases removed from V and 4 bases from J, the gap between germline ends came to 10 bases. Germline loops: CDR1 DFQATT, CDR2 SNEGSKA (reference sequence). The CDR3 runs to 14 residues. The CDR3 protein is CSARDGGGNQPQHF. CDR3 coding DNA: TGCAGTGCTAGAGATGGGGGGGGGAATCAGCCCCAGCATTTT.

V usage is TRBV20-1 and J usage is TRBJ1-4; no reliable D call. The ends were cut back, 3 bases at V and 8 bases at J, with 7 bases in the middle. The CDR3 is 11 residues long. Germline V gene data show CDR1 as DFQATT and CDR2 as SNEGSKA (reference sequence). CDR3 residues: CSASEKEKLFF. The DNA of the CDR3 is TGCAGTGCTAGTGAGAAGGAAAAACTGTTTTTT.

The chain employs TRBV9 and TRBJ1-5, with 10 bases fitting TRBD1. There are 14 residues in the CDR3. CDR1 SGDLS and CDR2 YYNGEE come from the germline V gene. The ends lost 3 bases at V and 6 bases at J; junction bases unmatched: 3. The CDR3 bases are TGTGCCAGCAGCGAGACAGGGGGCTCTCAGCCCCAGCATTTT. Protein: CASSETGGSQPQHF.

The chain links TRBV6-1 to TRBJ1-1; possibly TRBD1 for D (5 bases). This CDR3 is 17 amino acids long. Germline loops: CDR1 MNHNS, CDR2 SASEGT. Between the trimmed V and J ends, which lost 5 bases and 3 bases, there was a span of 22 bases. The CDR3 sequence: CASSPRDSHSHDTEAFF. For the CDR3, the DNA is TGTGCCAGCAGTCCTCGGGACTCCCACTCCCATGACACTGAAGCTTTCTTT.

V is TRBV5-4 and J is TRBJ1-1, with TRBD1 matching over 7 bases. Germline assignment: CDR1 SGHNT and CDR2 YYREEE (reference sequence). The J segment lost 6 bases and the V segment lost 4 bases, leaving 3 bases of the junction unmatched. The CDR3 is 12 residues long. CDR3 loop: CASSATGAEAFF. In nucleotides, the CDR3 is TGTGCCAGCAGCGCAACAGGGGCTGAAGCTTTCTTT.

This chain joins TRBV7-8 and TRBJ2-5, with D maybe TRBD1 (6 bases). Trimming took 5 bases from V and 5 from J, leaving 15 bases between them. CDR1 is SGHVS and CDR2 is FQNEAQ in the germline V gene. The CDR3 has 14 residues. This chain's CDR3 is CASSPGVGLETQYF. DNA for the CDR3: TGTGCCAGCAGCCCAGGGGTAGGGTTGGAGACCCAGTACTTC.

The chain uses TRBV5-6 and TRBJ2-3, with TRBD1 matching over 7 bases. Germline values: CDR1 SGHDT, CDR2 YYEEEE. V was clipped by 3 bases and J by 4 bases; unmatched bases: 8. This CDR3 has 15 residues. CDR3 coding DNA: TGTGCCAGCAGCTCTCGGACAGGCTGGGCAGATACGCAGTATTTT. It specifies CASSSRTGWADTQYF.

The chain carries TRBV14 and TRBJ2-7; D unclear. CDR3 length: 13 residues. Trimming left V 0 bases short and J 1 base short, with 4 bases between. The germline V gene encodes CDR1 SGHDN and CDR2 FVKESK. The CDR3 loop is CASSQDISYEQYF. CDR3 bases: TGTGCCAGCAGCCAAGATATTTCCTACGAGCAGTACTTC.

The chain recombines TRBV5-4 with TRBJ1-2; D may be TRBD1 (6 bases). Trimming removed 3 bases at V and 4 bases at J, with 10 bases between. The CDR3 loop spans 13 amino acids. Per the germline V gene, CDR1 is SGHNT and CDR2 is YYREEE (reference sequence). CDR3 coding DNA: TGTGCCAGCAGCTCCAGGGGAGGCTATGGCTACACCTTC. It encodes CASSSRGGYGYTF.

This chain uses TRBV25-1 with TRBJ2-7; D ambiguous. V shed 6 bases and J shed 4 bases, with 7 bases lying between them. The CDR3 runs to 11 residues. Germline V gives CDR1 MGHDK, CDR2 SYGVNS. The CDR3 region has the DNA TGTGCCAGCAGCCCGGAGTACGAGCAGTACTTC. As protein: CASSPEYEQYF.

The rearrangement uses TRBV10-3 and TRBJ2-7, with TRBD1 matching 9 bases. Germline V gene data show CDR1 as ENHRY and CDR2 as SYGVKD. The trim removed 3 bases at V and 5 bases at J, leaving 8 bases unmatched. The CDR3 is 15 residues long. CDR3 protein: CAISEEGTGWDEQYF. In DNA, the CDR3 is TGTGCCATCAGTGAAGAGGGGACAGGGTGGGACGAGCAGTACTTC.

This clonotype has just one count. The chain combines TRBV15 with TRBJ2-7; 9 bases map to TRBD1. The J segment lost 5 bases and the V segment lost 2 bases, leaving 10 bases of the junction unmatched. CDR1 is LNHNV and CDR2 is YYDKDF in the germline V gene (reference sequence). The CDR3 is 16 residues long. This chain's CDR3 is CATSRTSGTGSHEQYF. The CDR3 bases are TGTGCCACCAGCAGAACTTCCGGGACAGGGTCCCACGAGCAGTACTTC. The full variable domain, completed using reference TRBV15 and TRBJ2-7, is DAMVIQNPRYQVTQFGKPVTLSCSQTLNHNVMYWYQQKSSQAPKLLFHYYDKDFNNEADTPDNFQSRRPNTSFCFLDIRSPGLGDTAMYLCATSRTSGTGSHEQYFGPGTRLTVT.

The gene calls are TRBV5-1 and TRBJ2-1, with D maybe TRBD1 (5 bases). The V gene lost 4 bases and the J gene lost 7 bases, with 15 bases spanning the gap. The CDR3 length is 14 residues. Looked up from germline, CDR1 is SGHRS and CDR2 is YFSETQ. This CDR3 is CASSPQTGSNEQFF. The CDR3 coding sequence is TGCGCCAGCAGCCCACAAACAGGATCAAATGAGCAGTTCTTC.

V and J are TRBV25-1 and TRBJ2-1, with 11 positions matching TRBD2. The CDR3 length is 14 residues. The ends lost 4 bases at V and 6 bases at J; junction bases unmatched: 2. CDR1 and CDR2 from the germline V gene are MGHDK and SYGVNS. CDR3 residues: CASSALAGGNEQFF. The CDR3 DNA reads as TGTGCCAGCAGTGCCCTAGCGGGGGGCAATGAGCAGTTCTTC.

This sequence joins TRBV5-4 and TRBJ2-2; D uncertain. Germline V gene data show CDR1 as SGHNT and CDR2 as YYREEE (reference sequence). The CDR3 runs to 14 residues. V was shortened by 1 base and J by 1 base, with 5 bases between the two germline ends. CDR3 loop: CASSLRQNTGELFF. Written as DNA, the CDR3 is TGTGCCAGCAGCTTGAGGCAGAACACCGGGGAGCTGTTTTTT. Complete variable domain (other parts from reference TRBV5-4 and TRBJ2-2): ETGVTQSPTHLIKTRGQQVTLRCSSQSGHNTVSWYQQALGQGPQFIFQYYREEENGRGNFPPRFSGLQFPNYSSELNVNALELDDSALYLCASSLRQNTGELFFGEGSRLTVL.

The CDR3 DNA reads TGTGCCAGCAGTCCCAGACTAGCGGGGGGGCCTAATCGCAATGAGCAGTTCTTC. It encodes CASSPRLAGGPNRNEQFF. The chain recombines TRBV28 with TRBJ2-1; 14 bases fit TRBD2. The germline V gene has CDR1 MDHEN and CDR2 SYDVKM. After removal of 5 bases from V and 6 bases from J, the junction contained 12 bases not matched to a gene. CDR3 length: 18 amino acids. Full variable domain (remainder filled in from reference TRBV28 and TRBJ2-1): DVKVTQSSRYLVKRTGEKVFLECVQDMDHENMFWYRQDPGLGLRLIYFSYDVKMKEKGDIPEGYSVSREKKERFSLILESASTNQTSMYLCASSPRLAGGPNRNEQFFGPGTRLTVL.

This CDR3 is CSARDVGSGSGTQYF. CDR3 DNA sequence: TGCAGTGCTAGAGATGTGGGTAGCGGCAGTGGGACCCAGTACTTC. The J gene is TRBJ2-5, the V gene TRBV20-1; a possible D gene is TRBD2 (6 bases). The CDR3 contains 15 residues. The germline gives CDR1 DFQATT, CDR2 SNEGSKA (reference sequence). V gave up 0 bases and J gave up 7 bases, with 18 bases separating them.

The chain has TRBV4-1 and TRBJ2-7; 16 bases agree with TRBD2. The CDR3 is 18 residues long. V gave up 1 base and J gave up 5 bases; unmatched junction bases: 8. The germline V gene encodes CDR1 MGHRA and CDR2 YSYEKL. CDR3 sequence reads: CASSQAPGLAGGSHEQYF. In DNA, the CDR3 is TGCGCCAGCAGCCAAGCCCCGGGACTAGCGGGGGGGTCCCACGAGCAGTACTTC.

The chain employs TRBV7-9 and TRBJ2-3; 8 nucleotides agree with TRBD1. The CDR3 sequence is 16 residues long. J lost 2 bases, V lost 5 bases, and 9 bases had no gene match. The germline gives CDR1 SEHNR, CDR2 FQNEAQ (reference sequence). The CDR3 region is CASSLLRGPDTDTQYF. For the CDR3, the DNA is TGTGCCAGCAGCCTCCTCAGGGGGCCAGACACAGATACGCAGTATTTT.